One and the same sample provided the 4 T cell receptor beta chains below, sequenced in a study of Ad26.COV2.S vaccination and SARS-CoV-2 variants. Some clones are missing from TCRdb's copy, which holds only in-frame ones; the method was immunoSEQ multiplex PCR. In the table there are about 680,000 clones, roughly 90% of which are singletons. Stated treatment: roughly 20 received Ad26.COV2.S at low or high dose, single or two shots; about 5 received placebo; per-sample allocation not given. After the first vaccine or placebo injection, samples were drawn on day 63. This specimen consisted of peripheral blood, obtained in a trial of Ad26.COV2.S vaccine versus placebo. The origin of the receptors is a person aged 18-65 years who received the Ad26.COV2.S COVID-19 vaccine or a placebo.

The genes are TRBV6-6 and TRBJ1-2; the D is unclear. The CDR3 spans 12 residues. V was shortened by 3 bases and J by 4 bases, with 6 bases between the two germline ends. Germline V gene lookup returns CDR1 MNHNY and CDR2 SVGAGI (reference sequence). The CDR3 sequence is CASSYQSYGYTF. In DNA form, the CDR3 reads TGTGCCAGCAGTTATCAATCCTATGGCTACACCTTC.

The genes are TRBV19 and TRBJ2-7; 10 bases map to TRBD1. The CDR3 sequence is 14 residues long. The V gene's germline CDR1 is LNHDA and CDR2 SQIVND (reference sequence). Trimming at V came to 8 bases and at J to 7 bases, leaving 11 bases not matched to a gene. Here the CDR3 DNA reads TGTGCCAGTTCGCTCCCGGGACAGGGGCCGGAGCAGTACTTC. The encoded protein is CASSLPGQGPEQYF.

The CDR3 sequence is CASSLMGQGAGEAFF. As DNA, the CDR3 is TGTGCCAGCAGCTTAATGGGACAGGGCGCGGGTGAAGCTTTCTTT. The chain is built from TRBV7-6 and TRBJ1-1; 9 bases align to TRBD1. This CDR3 has 15 residues. CDR1 is SGHVS and CDR2 is FNYEAQ in the germline V gene. Trimming took 2 bases from V and 7 from J; bases not matched to a gene: 8.

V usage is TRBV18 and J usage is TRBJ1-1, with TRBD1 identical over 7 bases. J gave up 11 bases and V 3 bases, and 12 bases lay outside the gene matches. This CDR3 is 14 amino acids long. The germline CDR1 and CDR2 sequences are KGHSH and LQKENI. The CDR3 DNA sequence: TGTGCCAGCTCACCCCCGCGACAGGGCTTAGGGGCTTTCTTT. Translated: CASSPPRQGLGAFF.